The 21 T cell receptor beta chains below come from one sample, sequenced in a study of T cells after yellow fever vaccination (dated 2019 in TCRdb). In light of the paper, this sample's treatment or condition label describes: live attenuated yellow fever vaccine strain. The library was generated by 5' RACE. The data were produced on an Illumina NovaSeq 6000. TCRdb reanalyzed the raw reads on its own, using fastp at Q25 for trimming and MiXCR for clone calling, and kept in-frame beta chains. Each CDR3 protein gets just one entry, which takes the most common genes and DNA from the rows behind it. The sample table lists a few hundred thousand distinct CDR3 sequences, roughly 4% of them with a count of one. 20% to 25% of the sample goes to the ten largest clones. The material was PBMCs, obtained 5 days after the yellow fever booster vaccination. Receptors originate from a man younger than 35 who received the YFV17D yellow fever vaccine.

This chain joins TRBV4-1 and TRBJ1-2; no firm D call. Germline-derived CDR1 and CDR2 are MGHRA and YSYEKL. The V end was cut by 1 base, the J end by 1 base, with 16 bases between. The CDR3 runs to 17 residues. The CDR3 nucleotides are TGCGCCAGCAGCCAAGGCCTCCTGGGAAAGGGTAACTATGGCTACACCTTC. It yields the protein CASSQGLLGKGNYGYTF.

This clonotype was recorded at least ten times. This chain joins TRBV18 and TRBJ1-2; D not certain. The CDR3 sequence is 15 residues long. CDR1 is KGHSH and CDR2 is LQKENI in the germline V gene. V shed 0 bases and J shed 8 bases, with 16 bases lying between them. The CDR3 region has the DNA TGTGCCAGCTCACCACCGAGCGAAAAGGTTAAGGGCTACACCTTC. Protein product: CASSPPSEKVKGYTF.

The J gene is TRBJ2-7, the V gene TRBV6-6; 8 nucleotides line up with TRBD1. Germline CDR1 MNHNY, CDR2 SVGAGI (reference sequence). Unmatched junction bases numbered 6, after V lost 5 bases and J lost 9 bases. The CDR3 totals 12 residues. In DNA, the CDR3 is TGTGCCAGCAGTCCGACAGGGGAGCTGCAGTACGTC. Encoded protein: CASSPTGELQYV.

This clonotype was detected only a few times. The V gene is TRBV7-2, the J gene TRBJ2-3; TRBD2 agrees at 11 bases. V lost 3 bases, J lost 3 bases, and 8 bases stayed unmatched. The germline CDR1 and CDR2 sequences are SGHTA and FQGNSA. There are 17 residues in the CDR3. In DNA form, the CDR3 reads TGTGCCAGCAGCTTTAGCGGGGGGGCGAGATGGACAGATACGCAGTATTTT. It specifies CASSFSGGARWTDTQYF.

The chain couples TRBV6-2 or TRBV6-3 to TRBJ1-1, with D perhaps TRBD1 (6 bases). V lost 2 bases to trimming and J lost 1 base, with 11 bases between them. Germline V gene sequence: CDR1 MNHEY, CDR2 SVGEGT. The CDR3 totals 15 residues. The CDR3, as DNA: TGTGCCAGCAGTTACCCCGAGGGGGGGAACACTGAAGCTTTCTTT. Protein: CASSYPEGGNTEAFF.

This clonotype has ten or more counts. This chain uses TRBV10-3 with TRBJ2-5; the D gene is possibly TRBD1 (6 bases). CDR1 and CDR2 (germline): ENHRY, SYGVKD. Trimming removed 0 bases from V and 5 bases from J, with 10 bases in between. This CDR3 is 14 amino acids long. CDR3 coding DNA: TGTGCCATCAGTGAGTCAACAGGGCTTGAGACCCAGTACTTC. This translates into CAISESTGLETQYF.

To note about this clonotype: A much larger clone is a single base away; this may be a read error. This chain links TRBV12-3 or TRBV12-4 with TRBJ2-3; the match to TRBD2 covers 9 bases. The junction had 14 bases not matched to a gene; V was cut back by 4 bases and J by 6 bases. CDR3 length equals 17 residues. As DNA, the CDR3 is TGTGCCAGCAGTTCAGCAGCGGGGGGACTCCGGTGGGATACGCAGTATTTT. As protein: CASSSAAGGLRWDTQYF.

This clonotype was detected a few times. V is TRBV5-1 and J is TRBJ2-3; maybe TRBD2 (5 bases). Trimming took off 2 bases at V and 6 bases at J, with 13 bases between the two ends. The germline gives CDR1 SGHRS, CDR2 YFSETQ. This CDR3 has 14 residues. The CDR3 region has the DNA TGCGCCAGCAGCTTATTCGGAGGCGTTGATACGCAGTATTTT. This translates into CASSLFGGVDTQYF.

This clonotype was picked up a small number of times. The genes are TRBV7-2 and TRBJ2-7; D uncertain. Germline loops: CDR1 SGHTA, CDR2 FQGNSA. CDR3 length: 15 amino acids. V was shortened by 1 base and J by 5 bases, with 15 bases between the two germline ends. CDR3 in amino acids: CASSLVGWLQHEQYF. The DNA for the CDR3 is TGTGCCAGCAGCTTAGTCGGGTGGCTTCAGCACGAGCAGTACTTC.

This clonotype was counted many times. The CDR3 DNA sequence: TGTGCCAGTAGCAGAGGGGCAGGGGCACCTAATCAGCCCCAGCATTTT. Its protein product is CASSRGAGAPNQPQHF. J is TRBJ1-5 and V is TRBV19; D may be TRBD1 (6 bases). The CDR3 extends over 16 amino acids. V gave up 6 bases and J gave up 4 bases, with 19 bases separating them. Germline-derived CDR1 and CDR2 are LNHDA and SQIVND (reference sequence).

This clonotype was seen more than once but under ten times. The rearrangement links TRBV5-1 to TRBJ1-2; D call uncertain. The V gene's germline CDR1 is SGHRS and CDR2 YFSETQ. This CDR3 region has 15 residues. V was cut by 0 bases and J by 8 bases, with 17 bases left in between. In nucleotides, the CDR3 is TGCGCCAGCAGCTTGGAGTGGGGTGACCCGGGGGGCTACACCTTC. Translation: CASSLEWGDPGGYTF.

The table lists this clonotype with a few counts. The J gene is TRBJ1-2, the V gene TRBV28, with 7 bases aligning to TRBD1. This CDR3 comprises 15 residues. V was pared by 5 bases and J by 3 bases, with 9 bases of the junction left unmatched. Germline V CDR1 and CDR2: MDHEN, SYDVKM. CDR3 DNA sequence: TGTGCCAGCAGTAAGACAGGGTTATTGGACTATGGCTACACCTTC. It codes for CASSKTGLLDYGYTF.

This clonotype was recorded at least ten times. CDR3 sequence (DNA): TGTGCCAGCGCCGCACACGGGGCAGATACGCAGTATTTT. Its protein is CASAAHGADTQYF. The chain employs TRBV7-2 and TRBJ2-3; D is possibly TRBD2 (5 bases). The CDR3 covers 13 residues. Germline CDR1 SGHTA, CDR2 FQGNSA. Trimming removed 8 bases from V and 4 bases from J, with 13 bases in between.

At least ten counts were recorded for this clonotype. The chain employs TRBV20-1 and TRBJ1-1; D possibly corresponds to TRBD1 (5 bases). Germline CDR1 is DFQATT and CDR2 is SNEGSKA (reference sequence). CDR3 length equals 13 residues. In nucleotides, the CDR3 is TGCAGCATAGAGGTTTGGAAAAGGGGCGAAGCTTTCTTT. It specifies CSIEVWKRGEAFF.

The chain couples TRBV7-9 to TRBJ1-6; D not certain. The germline CDR1 and CDR2 sequences are SEHNR and FQNEAQ (reference sequence). The CDR3 is made up of 14 amino acids. V lost 1 base, J lost 9 bases, and 10 bases lay in between. The CDR3 reads CASSLGSLSSPLHF. DNA for the CDR3: TGTGCCAGCAGCTTAGGCAGCCTGAGTTCACCCCTCCACTTT.

This clonotype occurred a few times. The chain is built from TRBV12-3 or TRBV12-4 and TRBJ2-5; the match to TRBD2 covers 14 bases. Unmatched junction bases numbered 10, after V lost 8 bases and J lost 5 bases. The CDR3 sequence is 16 residues long. This CDR3 reads CASQRTSGGPGETQYF. The CDR3 DNA sequence: TGTGCCAGCCAGAGGACTAGCGGGGGGCCGGGGGAGACCCAGTACTTC.

This clonotype was counted at least ten times. V is TRBV20-1 and J is TRBJ2-1; 8 bases line up with TRBD2. Germline-derived CDR1 and CDR2 are DFQATT and SNEGSKA (reference sequence). V lost 0 bases to trimming and J lost 7 bases; unmatched junction nucleotides: 2. The CDR3 consists of 13 residues. CDR3 loop: CSARDGLANEQFF. For the CDR3, the DNA is TGCAGTGCTAGAGATGGACTAGCTAATGAGCAGTTCTTC.

This clonotype turned up a few times. This chain joins TRBV20-1 and TRBJ2-1; D perhaps matches TRBD2 (6 bases). This CDR3 region has 14 residues. Germline-derived CDR1 and CDR2 are DFQATT and SNEGSKA (reference sequence). The V and J ends lost 0 bases and 8 bases respectively, with 14 bases between them. Here the CDR3 reads CSARDGIAVHEQFF. The DNA of the CDR3 is TGCAGTGCTAGAGATGGGATAGCGGTGCATGAGCAGTTCTTC.

This sequence joins TRBV28 and TRBJ2-6; D is possibly TRBD1 or TRBD2 (5 bases each). Trimming removed 7 bases from V and 3 bases from J, with 16 bases in between. Germline V gives CDR1 MDHEN, CDR2 SYDVKM. This CDR3 comprises 16 residues. The CDR3, as DNA: TGTGCCAGCAATTCCGGGGCCGCTCTTGGGGCCAACGTCCTGACTTTC. This sequence encodes CASNSGAALGANVLTF. Filled out from reference TRBV28 and TRBJ2-6, the complete variable domain reads DVKVTQSSRYLVKRTGEKVFLECVQDMDHENMFWYRQDPGLGLRLIYFSYDVKMKEKGDIPEGYSVSREKKERFSLILESASTNQTSMYLCASNSGAALGANVLTFGAGSRLTVL.

This clonotype was detected only a few times. The chain combines TRBV20-1 with TRBJ1-1; TRBD1 agrees at 7 bases. CDR1 DFQATT and CDR2 SNEGSKA come from the germline V gene (reference sequence). The J segment lost 4 bases and the V segment lost 5 bases, leaving 10 bases of the junction unmatched. The CDR3 has 14 amino acids. The CDR3 region is CSAGLGTAFTEAFF. The CDR3 DNA follows: TGCAGTGCTGGCCTCGGGACAGCATTCACTGAAGCTTTCTTT.

This chain joins TRBV20-1 and TRBJ1-6; 7 nucleotides match TRBD1. With 0 bases clipped from V and 5 bases from J, the junction kept 10 bases outside the gene matches. The V gene's germline CDR1 is DFQATT and CDR2 SNEGSKA (reference sequence). The CDR3 consists of 17 residues. CDR3 nucleotides: TGCAGTGCTAGAGATGGAAGACAGGGACCAAATAATTCACCCCTCCACTTT. Its translation is CSARDGRQGPNNSPLHF.